These 4 T cell receptor beta chains were sequenced from one sample in a study of T cells of healthy individuals. TCRdb reprocessed the 5' RACE reads via MiXCR and lists one record per CDR3 protein. The table includes some 100,000 distinct CDR3 sequences, roughly 15% detected once. These receptors all come from a human donor in good health.

This clonotype was observed many times. J is TRBJ1-2 and V is TRBV30, with a tentative D call TRBD1 (5 bases). Germline V CDR1 and CDR2: GTSNPN, SVGIG (reference sequence). The CDR3 has 13 amino acids. Trimming removed 4 bases from V and 2 bases from J, with 11 bases in between. The CDR3 region is CAWTLTENYGYTF. Here the CDR3 DNA reads TGTGCCTGGACCTTGACAGAGAACTATGGCTACACCTTC.

This clonotype was counted many times. The chain uses TRBV28 and TRBJ2-5, with 12 positions matching TRBD2. The length of the CDR3 is 19 residues. CDR1 and CDR2 (germline): MDHEN, SYDVKM. V lost 6 bases and J lost 3; bases outside the gene matches: 17. CDR3 amino acids: CASRTSIRLAGVGEETQYF. As DNA, the CDR3 is TGTGCCAGCAGAACATCCATTAGACTAGCGGGAGTTGGGGAAGAGACCCAGTACTTC. Together with reference TRBV28 and TRBJ2-5, the CDR3 gives the full variable domain: DVKVTQSSRYLVKRTGEKVFLECVQDMDHENMFWYRQDPGLGLRLIYFSYDVKMKEKGDIPEGYSVSREKKERFSLILESASTNQTSMYLCASRTSIRLAGVGEETQYFGPGTRLLVL.

This clonotype was detected a few times. The gene calls are TRBV7-2 and TRBJ2-2, with 9 bases identical to TRBD1. CDR3 length equals 15 residues. The V gene's germline CDR1 is SGHTA and CDR2 FQGNSA. V lost 4 bases to trimming and J lost 7 bases; unmatched junction nucleotides: 7. DNA of the CDR3: TGTGCCAGCAGCTCGGGACAGGGCCTTGGCGGGGAGCTGTTTTTT. Amino acid sequence: CASSSGQGLGGELFF.

This clonotype has only a few counts. The CDR3 loop reads CASSQPGQGLETQYF. The DNA for the CDR3 is TGCGCCAGCAGCCAACCGGGACAGGGATTGGAGACCCAGTACTTC. J is TRBJ2-5 and V is TRBV4-1, with 9 bases identical to TRBD1. V was pared by 2 bases and J by 5 bases, with 6 bases of the junction left unmatched. Germline lookup yields CDR1 MGHRA and CDR2 YSYEKL. The CDR3 spans 15 residues.